The 27 T cell receptor beta chains in this list originate from one sample, sequenced in a study of read filtering for tumor transcriptome and immune sequencing. Molecular barcoded adaptors covering alpha/delta and beta/gamma chains were used on around 370 ng RNA. TCRdb re-derived calls from the reads in MiXCR, one entry per CDR3 protein. The table includes approximately 6,300 distinct CDR3 sequences, 23% detected once. The sequenced material came from a population of CD138-negative cells sorted from bone marrow. The receptors were sampled from a donor over 35 with multiple myeloma.

The chain has TRBV6-2 or TRBV6-3 and TRBJ2-2; D is uncertain. Germline V gene data show CDR1 as MNHEY and CDR2 as SVGEGT. This CDR3 is built from 13 residues. The ends were cut back, 6 bases at V and 1 base at J, with 6 bases in the middle. In DNA, the CDR3 is TGTGCCAGCAGCATCAAGAACACCGGGGAGCTGTTTTTT. The encoded protein is CASSIKNTGELFF.

This clonotype was detected many times. This sequence joins TRBV6-4 and TRBJ2-1, with 7 bases matching TRBD2. There are 14 residues in the CDR3. Looked up from germline, CDR1 is MRHNA and CDR2 is SNTAGT. V lost 2 bases, J lost 4 bases, and 2 bases stayed unmatched. The CDR3 DNA follows: TGTGCCAGCAGTGACGGAGCGGGGTACAATGAGCAGTTCTTC. Its translation: CASSDGAGYNEQFF.

This clonotype was picked up many times. The chain joins TRBV20-1 to TRBJ1-2, with a possible D match to TRBD1 (5 bases). The CDR3 totals 13 residues. Germline CDR1 is DFQATT and CDR2 is SNEGSKA (reference sequence). Trimming took off 0 bases at V and 4 bases at J, with 9 bases between the two ends. The CDR3 bases are TGCAGTGCTAGAGATCGACAGAGCTATGGCTACACCTTC. Protein sequence: CSARDRQSYGYTF.

Of note for this clonotype: A much more abundant neighbour one base away suggests this may be a read error. The DNA of the CDR3 is TGTGCCAGCCAGTACGGGGATTCGCAGTATTTT. Its translation: CASQYGDSQYF. The chain joins TRBV19 to TRBJ2-3; perhaps TRBD2 as D (5 bases). The germline V and J ends were trimmed by 9 bases and 10 bases, with 14 bases remaining between them. The germline V gene has CDR1 LNHDA and CDR2 SQIVND (reference sequence). This CDR3 region has 11 residues.

This clonotype came up many times. The CDR3 sequence: CAISESFGRGEKLFF. Here the CDR3 DNA reads TGTGCCATCAGTGAGTCCTTCGGGAGAGGTGAAAAACTGTTTTTT. J is TRBJ1-4 and V is TRBV10-3; D ambiguous. This CDR3 has 15 residues. V gave up 0 bases and J gave up 7 bases, with 12 bases separating them. Germline CDR1 ENHRY, CDR2 SYGVKD.

The sample holds a few counts of this clonotype. The chain has TRBV20-1 and TRBJ2-1; unclear D gene. Germline V gives CDR1 DFQATT, CDR2 SNEGSKA (reference sequence). CDR3 length: 13 residues. V was pared by 8 bases and J by 5 bases, with 16 bases between. This CDR3 reads CSHKPGFHNEQFF. CDR3 coding DNA: TGCAGTCACAAACCCGGCTTTCACAATGAGCAGTTCTTC.

This clonotype was observed at least ten times. J is TRBJ2-2 and V is TRBV9; 7 bases are shared with TRBD1. Germline V gene lookup returns CDR1 SGDLS and CDR2 YYNGEE. With 4 bases clipped from V and 2 bases from J, the junction kept 8 bases outside the gene matches. There are 16 residues in the CDR3. The DNA of the CDR3 is TGTGCCAGCAGCTCCACCGGGACAGCTAACACCGGGGAGCTGTTTTTT. It translates to CASSSTGTANTGELFF.

Note on this clonotype: Here the CDR3 omits its conserved ending phenylalanine or tryptophan, so a read error is the likely source. The limits of the CDR3 on the DNA are not certain, so only TCRdb's listed CDR3 is given. The chain is built from TRBV21-1 and TRBJ2-1; the table's D call, TRBD1, was not checked against the DNA. TRBV21-1 is labeled a pseudogene. The CDR3 is 14 amino acids in total, end residues counted. This chain's CDR3 is CASSKGDPYNEQFL.

In this sample, this clonotype is medium-sized (0.01 to 0.1%). The V and J genes are TRBV7-9 and TRBJ2-1; TRBD2 matches at 11 bases. The CDR3 is 17 amino acids. After removal of 1 base from V and 6 bases from J, the junction contained 8 bases not matched to a gene. Germline values: CDR1 SEHNR, CDR2 FQNEAQ (reference sequence). Written as DNA, the CDR3 is TGTGCCAGCAGCTTAGGTGCTAGCGGGAGGCTCATCAATGAGCAGTTCTTC. Translated, it gives CASSLGASGRLINEQFF.

The sample holds many counts of this clonotype. J is TRBJ2-7 and V is TRBV5-1, with 9 bases matching TRBD1. Germline lookup yields CDR1 SGHRS and CDR2 YFSETQ. The CDR3 is 15 residues long. V gave up 4 bases and J gave up 6 bases; unmatched junction bases: 11. The CDR3, as DNA: TGCGCCAGCAGCCCAACTCCCGGGACAGGGATCGAGCAGTACTTC. Protein product: CASSPTPGTGIEQYF.

Points on this clonotype: One base separates it from a far larger clone, so it is likely a read error. This CDR3 is missing its conserved last phenylalanine or tryptophan, likely due to a read error. This chain joins TRBV6-1 and TRBJ1-2; a weak D match, TRBD1 (6 bases). Germline V gene data show CDR1 as MNHNS and CDR2 as SASEGT. This CDR3 is 15 amino acids long. The V gene lost 7 bases and the J gene lost 6 bases, with 21 bases spanning the gap. Here the CDR3 DNA reads TGTGCCAGCACCCTAAGTACAGGGATCCCCGATGGCTACACCCTC. Amino acids: CASTLSTGIPDGYTL.

The rearrangement joins TRBV28 to TRBJ2-4; tentative D call: TRBD1 (5 bases). The closer fit of TRBJ2-7 to the DNA end suggests the J call may be wrong. The germline V gene encodes CDR1 MDHEN and CDR2 SYDVKM. The CDR3 is 12 amino acids. CDR3 sequence reads: CASSQQGCEQYF. The DNA for the CDR3 is TGTGCCAGCAGTCAGCAGGGATGCGAGCAGTACTTC.

As for this clonotype: The junction differs from germline at one of its ends, possibly a read error. The genes are TRBV20-1 and TRBJ2-1, with 10 bases that match TRBD2. The CDR3 runs to 15 residues. Germline-derived CDR1 and CDR2 are DFQATT and SNEGSKA (reference sequence). The CDR3 sequence: CGAAQGAGGLDEQFF. The CDR3 nucleotides are TGCGGTGCCGCCCAGGGAGCGGGAGGGCTTGATGAGCAGTTCTTC.

Regarding this clonotype: It may be a read error: a sequence one base away is much more abundant. This chain connects TRBV5-1 to TRBJ2-7; perhaps TRBD2 as D (5 bases). The CDR3 extends over 15 amino acids. The germline CDR1 and CDR2 sequences are SGHRS and YFSETQ. The CDR3: CVSSPLGRVGYEQYF. As DNA, the CDR3 is TGCGTCAGCAGCCCACTCGGGCGGGTAGGCTACGAGCAGTACTTC.

This clonotype was counted at least ten times. This chain connects TRBV7-9 to TRBJ2-7, with 11 bases fitting TRBD2. This CDR3 has 15 residues. The trim removed 5 bases at V and 5 bases at J, leaving 8 bases unmatched. CDR1 is SEHNR and CDR2 is FQNEAQ in the germline V gene (reference sequence). CDR3 DNA: TGTGCCAGCAGCCCAATTAGCGGGAGGGCCGACGAGCAGTACTTC. Encoded protein: CASSPISGRADEQYF. The entire variable domain, with the rest obtained from reference TRBV7-9 and TRBJ2-7, is as follows: DTGVSQNPRHKITKRGQNVTFRCDPISEHNRLYWYRQTLGQGPEFLTYFQNEAQLEKSRLLSDRFSAERPKGSFSTLEIQRTEQGDSAMYLCASSPISGRADEQYFGPGTRLTVT.

This clonotype was seen many times. This sequence joins TRBV7-2 and TRBJ2-7; D gene uncertain. CDR3 size: 14 residues. V was clipped by 2 bases and J by 0 bases, with 8 bases between them. Germline CDR1 is SGHTA and CDR2 is FQGNSA. As DNA, the CDR3 is TGTGCCAGCAGCTTATGGCCCGTCTCCTACGAGCAGTACTTC. Its protein is CASSLWPVSYEQYF.

Details on this clonotype: A far larger clone lies a single base away; this is likely a read error. The CDR3 DNA follows: TGTGCCAGCAGTGCCTGGTTCGGGACAGGGTACGGCAATGAGCAGTACTTC. Its protein is CASSAWFGTGYGNEQYF. The chain has TRBV6-1 and TRBJ2-7; 9 positions agree with TRBD1. The CDR3 spans 17 residues. J lost 7 bases, V lost 4 bases, and 17 bases had no gene match. Germline V CDR1 and CDR2: MNHNS, SASEGT.

A word on this clonotype: The CDR3 end shows no conserved phenylalanine or tryptophan, and so a read error is likely. The V gene is TRBV6-6, the J gene TRBJ2-5; either TRBD1 or TRBD2 may supply D (5 bases each). The CDR3 extends over 16 amino acids. Trimming removed 11 bases at V and 5 bases at J, with 27 bases between. Germline CDR1 is MNHNY and CDR2 is SVGAGI (reference sequence). CDR3: CACTHMGDLFGETQYY. The CDR3 DNA follows: TGTGCCTGCACCCACATGGGGGACCTCTTTGGGGAGACCCAGTACTAC.

This clonotype occurred many times. The CDR3: CASILQRGARTQHTQYF. The CDR3 nucleotides are TGTGCCAGTATCCTACAGCGGGGTGCTAGGACCCAACATACGCAGTATTTT. The chain carries TRBV19 and TRBJ2-3; TRBD2 aligns across 7 bases. The CDR3 has 17 amino acids. Germline values: CDR1 LNHDA, CDR2 SQIVND (reference sequence). The ends lost 7 bases at V and 7 bases at J; junction bases unmatched: 20.

The chain uses TRBV20-1 and TRBJ2-1; 9 bases line up with TRBD2. The V segment lost 1 base and the J segment 9 bases; nucleotides outside the gene matches: 10. There are 15 residues in the CDR3. CDR1 and CDR2 from the germline V gene are DFQATT and SNEGSKA (reference sequence). CDR3 nucleotides: TGCAGTGCTAGAGTAGGGGGCGGGAGGGCTTCTGAGCAGTTCTTC. Protein: CSARVGGGRASEQFF.

This clonotype was counted ten times or more. V is TRBV11-2 and J is TRBJ1-6, with 10 bases fitting TRBD1. J gave up 7 bases and V 2 bases, and 5 bases lay outside the gene matches. Looked up from germline, CDR1 is SGHAT and CDR2 is FQNNGV. This CDR3 is built from 16 residues. The CDR3 DNA sequence: TGTGCCAGCAGCTTACCGGGACAGGGGTGGAATTCACCCCTCCACTTT. Its protein is CASSLPGQGWNSPLHF.

This clonotype was seen repeatedly, ten times or more. The V gene is TRBV30, the J gene TRBJ1-1, with D possibly matching TRBD1 (5 bases). With 0 bases removed from V and 6 bases from J, the gap between germline ends came to 8 bases. Per germline, CDR1 GTSNPN and CDR2 SVGIG (reference sequence). The CDR3 has 12 residues. CDR3 residues: CAWSVGASEAFF. Here the CDR3 DNA reads TGTGCCTGGAGTGTAGGGGCATCTGAAGCTTTCTTT.

A word on this clonotype: Its ends do not fully match the called genes, so a read error is possible. The chain is built from TRBV6-6 and TRBJ2-2; D is perhaps TRBD2 (5 bases). The CDR3 runs to 13 residues. Germline V CDR1 and CDR2: MNHNY, SVGAGI (reference sequence). The CDR3 DNA sequence: TGTGCCAGCAGTACAGCGAACTCCGGGGAGCTGCTTTTT. It specifies CASSTANSGELLF.

This clonotype was detected many times. The gene calls are TRBV20-1 and TRBJ1-5; 10 bases agree with TRBD1. Germline CDR1 is DFQATT and CDR2 is SNEGSKA (reference sequence). The V gene end was trimmed by 0 bases and the J gene end by 4 bases; junction bases not matched to a gene: 12. The CDR3 runs to 18 residues. The CDR3 nucleotides are TGCAGTGCTAGAGATATACGATCGACAGGGGGCGTGAATCAGCCCCAGCATTTT. Its translation: CSARDIRSTGGVNQPQHF.

As to this clonotype: Lacking the conserved final phenylalanine or tryptophan, this CDR3 likely reflects a read error. This sequence joins TRBV29-1 and TRBJ2-1; D not resolved. The CDR3 covers 11 residues. Trimming removed 7 bases at V and 5 bases at J, with 9 bases between. Germline-derived CDR1 and CDR2 are SQVTM and ANQGSEA. The CDR3 DNA is TGCAGCGCTGCTAGTAACAATGAGCAGTTCATC. It codes for CSAASNNEQFI.

This clonotype was counted many times. The chain's CDR3 is CSARDDRLGNTIYF. For the CDR3, the DNA is TGCAGTGCTAGAGATGACAGGCTGGGAAACACCATATATTTT. V gene TRBV20-1 combines with J gene TRBJ1-3, with D perhaps matching TRBD1 (6 bases). Trimming shortened V by 0 bases and J by 4 bases, and 10 bases separated the two germline ends. Germline loops: CDR1 DFQATT, CDR2 SNEGSKA (reference sequence). The CDR3 covers 14 residues.

In this sample, this clonotype turned up many times. The rearrangement joins TRBV7-2 to TRBJ2-3, with 7 bases fitting TRBD1. The CDR3 totals 14 residues. The J segment lost 4 bases and the V segment lost 5 bases, leaving 6 bases of the junction unmatched. The germline V gene encodes CDR1 SGHTA and CDR2 FQGNSA. The CDR3 here is CASSPTRGSDTQYF. The DNA of the CDR3 is TGTGCCAGCAGCCCCACCAGGGGGTCAGATACGCAGTATTTT.